These 9 T cell receptor beta chains share one sample of origin, sequenced in a study of shared clonotypes between healthy human individuals (dated by TCRdb to between 2020 and 2021). Libraries were built with the immunoSEQ multiplex PCR assay. Held by TCRdb, this immuneACCESS table contains in-frame sequences only and omits some clones. Under half of the omission traces to an unresolved V gene where checked; the cause of the rest is unknown. Here the sample has about 1.9 million clones; just under 95% occur a single time. The top ten clones comprise 1.5% to 2% of the sample. CD8 naive samples were obtained by positive selection for CCR7 among CD45RO-negative cells, yielding a CD45RA+CCR7+ population from which TemRA cells were excluded. Input material: naive CD8+ T cells from PBMCs. In light of the paper, this sample's cell subset or site label describes: CD45RA+CCR7+. The receptors come from a man aged 18 to 35 in good health. Some clones in this sample may be carry-over from other donors' samples.

This clone was detected only a few times. This chain connects TRBV5-5 to TRBJ2-1; weak D call: TRBD2 (6 bases). The ends were cut back, 4 bases at V and 0 bases at J, with 17 bases in the middle. The germline V gene encodes CDR1 SGHKS and CDR2 YYEKEE (reference sequence). The length of the CDR3 is 17 residues. In DNA, the CDR3 is TGTGCCAGCAGCCCTGGGACTTCCACCAGCTCCTACAATGAGCAGTTCTTC. The encoded protein is CASSPGTSTSSYNEQFF.

The chain employs TRBV19 and TRBJ2-1; D unresolved. CDR1 LNHDA and CDR2 SQIVND come from the germline V gene (reference sequence). V was pared by 3 bases and J by 0 bases, with 9 bases between. The CDR3 spans 15 residues. In DNA, the CDR3 is TGTGCCAGTAGTATTTATCTCCGCTCCTACAATGAGCAGTTCTTC. This encodes CASSIYLRSYNEQFF.

The CDR3 nucleotides are TGTGCCAGCAGTTTATACACCCGGAACACTGAAGCTTTCTTT. It codes for CASSLYTRNTEAFF. The chain is built from TRBV27 and TRBJ1-1; D not certain. Trimming cost V 1 base and J 1 base, with 7 bases left between them. This CDR3 comprises 14 residues. Per germline, CDR1 MNHEY and CDR2 SMNVEV (reference sequence).

This chain links TRBV7-9 with TRBJ1-2, with D possibly matching TRBD1 (5 bases). CDR3 length: 15 amino acids. V lost 1 base and J lost 2, with 11 bases in between. Germline CDR1 SEHNR, CDR2 FQNEAQ (reference sequence). This CDR3 is CASSLGRDGNYGYTF. The CDR3, as DNA: TGTGCCAGCAGCTTAGGCCGGGACGGGAACTATGGCTACACCTTC.

V is TRBV4-3 and J is TRBJ1-2; TRBD1 might be the D (5 bases). Germline V gene data show CDR1 as LGHNA and CDR2 as YSLEER. The V end lost 0 bases, the J end lost 2 bases, and 19 bases lay between the germline ends. This CDR3 is built from 18 residues. The CDR3 spells CASSQDTVTENGNYGYTF. In DNA, the CDR3 is TGCGCCAGCAGCCAAGATACCGTGACAGAGAACGGAAACTATGGCTACACCTTC.

On this clone: The same CDR3 is also encoded by other DNA sequences in this sample. The chain uses TRBV28 and TRBJ2-7, with no clear D. The ends were cut back, 5 bases at V and 2 bases at J, with 4 bases in the middle. The CDR3 is 11 amino acids. CDR1 MDHEN and CDR2 SYDVKM come from the germline V gene. CDR3 nucleotides: TGTGCCAGCAGTCTGACCTACGAGCAGTACTTC. Translating it yields CASSLTYEQYF. The full variable domain, rest sourced from reference TRBV28 and TRBJ2-7, is DVKVTQSSRYLVKRTGEKVFLECVQDMDHENMFWYRQDPGLGLRLIYFSYDVKMKEKGDIPEGYSVSREKKERFSLILESASTNQTSMYLCASSLTYEQYFGPGTRLTVT.

This chain uses TRBV13 with TRBJ2-7; TRBD2 agrees at 7 bases. V gave up 0 bases and J gave up 0 bases; unmatched junction bases: 11. CDR3 size: 18 residues. CDR1 and CDR2 from the germline V gene are PRHDT and FYEKMQ (reference sequence). The CDR3 nucleotides are TGTGCCAGCAGCTTAGGTCTAGCGGAGACTCAATTCTCCTACGAGCAGTACTTC. This codes for CASSLGLAETQFSYEQYF.

This chain connects TRBV14 to TRBJ2-1; 7 bases line up with TRBD2. The CDR3 is 11 amino acids. Germline CDR1 SGHDN, CDR2 FVKESK. V lost 4 bases to trimming and J lost 10 bases; unmatched junction nucleotides: 1. In DNA, the CDR3 is TGTGCCAGCAGCCCGGGACTAGAGCAGTTCTTC. It encodes CASSPGLEQFF. Together with reference TRBV14 and TRBJ2-1, the CDR3 gives the full variable domain: EAGVTQFPSHSVIEKGQTVTLRCDPISGHDNLYWYRRVMGKEIKFLLHFVKESKQDESGMPNNRFLAERTGGTYSTLKVQPAELEDSGVYFCASSPGLEQFFGPGTRLTVL.

The chain employs TRBV28 and TRBJ2-7; D ambiguous. CDR1 and CDR2 from the germline V gene are MDHEN and SYDVKM. The CDR3 loop spans 12 amino acids. Trimming shortened V by 7 bases and J by 4 bases, and 11 bases separated the two germline ends. CDR3 sequence (DNA): TGTGCCAGCACCGGCAGAGCATACGAGCAGTACTTC. It codes for CASTGRAYEQYF.